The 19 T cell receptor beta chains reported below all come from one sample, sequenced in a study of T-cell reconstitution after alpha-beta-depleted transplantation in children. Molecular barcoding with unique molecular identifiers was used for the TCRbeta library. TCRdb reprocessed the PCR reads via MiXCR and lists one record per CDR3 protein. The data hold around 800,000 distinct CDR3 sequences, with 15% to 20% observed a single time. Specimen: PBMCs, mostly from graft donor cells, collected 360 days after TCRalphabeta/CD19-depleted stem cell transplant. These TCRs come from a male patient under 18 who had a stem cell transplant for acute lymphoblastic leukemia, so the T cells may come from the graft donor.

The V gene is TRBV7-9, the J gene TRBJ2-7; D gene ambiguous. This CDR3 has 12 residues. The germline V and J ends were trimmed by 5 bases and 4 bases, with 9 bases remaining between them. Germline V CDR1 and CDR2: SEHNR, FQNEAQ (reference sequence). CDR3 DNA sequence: TGTGCCAGCAGCCACACCCCGTACGAGCAGTACTTC. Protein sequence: CASSHTPYEQYF.

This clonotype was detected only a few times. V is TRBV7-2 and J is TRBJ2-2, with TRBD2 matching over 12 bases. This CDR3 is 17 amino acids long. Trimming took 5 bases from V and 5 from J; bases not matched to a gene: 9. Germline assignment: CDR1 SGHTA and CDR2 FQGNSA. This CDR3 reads CASSPHRLAGVTGELFF. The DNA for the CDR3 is TGTGCCAGCAGCCCTCACCGACTAGCGGGAGTTACCGGGGAGCTGTTTTTT.

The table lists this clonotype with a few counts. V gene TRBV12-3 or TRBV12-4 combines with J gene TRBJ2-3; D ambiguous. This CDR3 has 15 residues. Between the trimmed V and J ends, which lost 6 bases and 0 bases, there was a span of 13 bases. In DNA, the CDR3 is TGTGCCAGCAGGAATCTAGGAACAAGCACAGATACGCAGTATTTT. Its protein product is CASRNLGTSTDTQYF.

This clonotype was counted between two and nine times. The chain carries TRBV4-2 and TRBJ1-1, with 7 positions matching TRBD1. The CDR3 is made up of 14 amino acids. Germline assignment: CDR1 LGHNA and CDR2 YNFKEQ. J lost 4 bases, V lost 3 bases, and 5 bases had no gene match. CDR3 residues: CASSHDREGTEAFF. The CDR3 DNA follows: TGTGCCAGCAGCCATGACAGGGAGGGCACTGAAGCTTTCTTT.

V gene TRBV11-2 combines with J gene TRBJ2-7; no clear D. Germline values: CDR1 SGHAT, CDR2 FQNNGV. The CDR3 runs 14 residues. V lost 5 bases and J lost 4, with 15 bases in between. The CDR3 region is CASSALRGEYEQYF. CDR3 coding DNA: TGTGCCAGCAGCGCCCTTAGAGGAGAATACGAGCAGTACTTC.

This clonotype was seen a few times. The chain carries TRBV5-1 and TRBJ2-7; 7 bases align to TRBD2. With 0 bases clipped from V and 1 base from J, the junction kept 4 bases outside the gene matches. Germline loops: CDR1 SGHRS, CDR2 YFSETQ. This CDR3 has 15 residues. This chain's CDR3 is CASSLAPSGSYEQYF. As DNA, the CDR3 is TGCGCCAGCAGCTTGGCCCCTAGCGGTTCCTACGAGCAGTACTTC. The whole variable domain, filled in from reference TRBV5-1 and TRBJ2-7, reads KAGVTQTPRYLIKTRGQQVTLSCSPISGHRSVSWYQQTPGQGLQFLFEYFSETQRNKGNFPGRFSGRQFSNSRSEMNVSTLELGDSALYLCASSLAPSGSYEQYFGPGTRLTVT.

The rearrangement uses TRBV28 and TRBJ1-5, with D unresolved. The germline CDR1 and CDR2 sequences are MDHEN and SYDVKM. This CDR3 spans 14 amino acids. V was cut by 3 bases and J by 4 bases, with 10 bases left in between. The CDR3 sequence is CASSFNDWNQPQHF. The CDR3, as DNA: TGTGCCAGCAGTTTTAACGACTGGAATCAGCCCCAGCATTTT. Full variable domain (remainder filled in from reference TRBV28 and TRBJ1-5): DVKVTQSSRYLVKRTGEKVFLECVQDMDHENMFWYRQDPGLGLRLIYFSYDVKMKEKGDIPEGYSVSREKKERFSLILESASTNQTSMYLCASSFNDWNQPQHFGDGTRLSIL.

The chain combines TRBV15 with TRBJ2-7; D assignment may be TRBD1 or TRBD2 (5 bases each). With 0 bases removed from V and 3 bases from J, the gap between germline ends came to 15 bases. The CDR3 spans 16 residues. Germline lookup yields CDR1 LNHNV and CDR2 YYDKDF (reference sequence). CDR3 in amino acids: CATSREGQGAGYEQYF. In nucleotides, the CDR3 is TGTGCCACCAGCAGAGAGGGTCAGGGAGCAGGCTACGAGCAGTACTTC.

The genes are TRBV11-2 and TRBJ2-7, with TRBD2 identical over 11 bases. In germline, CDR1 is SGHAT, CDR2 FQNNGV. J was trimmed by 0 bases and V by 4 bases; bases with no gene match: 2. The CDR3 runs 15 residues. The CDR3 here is CASSWTSGHSYEQYF. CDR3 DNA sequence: TGTGCCAGCAGCTGGACTAGCGGGCACTCCTACGAGCAGTACTTC. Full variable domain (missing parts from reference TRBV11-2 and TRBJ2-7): EAGVAQSPRYKIIEKRQSVAFWCNPISGHATLYWYQQILGQGPKLLIQFQNNGVVDDSQLPKDRFSAERLKGVDSTLKIQPAKLEDSAVYLCASSWTSGHSYEQYFGPGTRLTVT.

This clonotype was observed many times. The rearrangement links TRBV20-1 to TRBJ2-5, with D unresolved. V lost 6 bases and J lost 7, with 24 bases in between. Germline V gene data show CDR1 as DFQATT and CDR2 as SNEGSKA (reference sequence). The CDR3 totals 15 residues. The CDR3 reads CSACSVSEPVGTQYF. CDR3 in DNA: TGCAGTGCATGTTCTGTATCGGAGCCCGTGGGGACCCAGTACTTC.

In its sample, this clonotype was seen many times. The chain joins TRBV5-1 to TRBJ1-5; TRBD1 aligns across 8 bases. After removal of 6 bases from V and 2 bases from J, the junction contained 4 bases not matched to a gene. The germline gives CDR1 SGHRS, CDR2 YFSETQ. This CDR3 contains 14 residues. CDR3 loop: CASIKTGGNQPQHF. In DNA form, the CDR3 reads TGCGCCAGCATCAAGACAGGGGGCAATCAGCCCCAGCATTTT.

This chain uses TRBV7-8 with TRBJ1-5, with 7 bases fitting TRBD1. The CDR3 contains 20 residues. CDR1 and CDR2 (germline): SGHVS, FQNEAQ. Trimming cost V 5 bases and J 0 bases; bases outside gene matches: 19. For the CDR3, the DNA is TGTGCCAGCAGCCTGCGACAGGGAAGGCCGCCCGGCGATAGCAATCAGCCCCAGCATTTT. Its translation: CASSLRQGRPPGDSNQPQHF.

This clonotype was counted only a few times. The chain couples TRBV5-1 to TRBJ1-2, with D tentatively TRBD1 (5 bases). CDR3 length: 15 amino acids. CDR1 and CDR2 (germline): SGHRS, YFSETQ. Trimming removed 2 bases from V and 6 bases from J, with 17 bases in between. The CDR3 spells CASSFGLGEKDGYTF. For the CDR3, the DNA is TGCGCCAGCAGCTTCGGGCTGGGGGAGAAGGATGGCTACACCTTC.

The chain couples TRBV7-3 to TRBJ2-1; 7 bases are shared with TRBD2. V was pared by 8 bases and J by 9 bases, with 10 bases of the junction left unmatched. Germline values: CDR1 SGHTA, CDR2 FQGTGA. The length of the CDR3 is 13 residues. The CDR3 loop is CASGPPGGFEQFF. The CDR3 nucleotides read TGTGCCAGCGGCCCCCCCGGGGGGTTTGAGCAGTTCTTC.

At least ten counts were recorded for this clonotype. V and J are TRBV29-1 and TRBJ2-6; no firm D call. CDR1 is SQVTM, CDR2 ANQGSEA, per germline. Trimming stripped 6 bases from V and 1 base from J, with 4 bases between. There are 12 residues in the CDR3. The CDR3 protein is CSVPSGANVLTF. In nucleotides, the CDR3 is TGCAGCGTCCCTTCTGGGGCCAACGTCCTGACTTTC. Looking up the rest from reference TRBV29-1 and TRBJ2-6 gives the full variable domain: SAVISQKPSRDICQRGTSLTIQCQVDSQVTMMFWYRQQPGQSLTLIATANQGSEATYESGFVIDKFPISRPNLTFSTLTVSNMSPEDSSIYLCSVPSGANVLTFGAGSRLTVL.

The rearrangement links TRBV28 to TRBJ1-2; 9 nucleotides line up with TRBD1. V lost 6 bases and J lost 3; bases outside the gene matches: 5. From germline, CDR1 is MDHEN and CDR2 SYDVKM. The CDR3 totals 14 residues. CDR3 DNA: TGTGCCAGCAGGCGGGACAGGGTGGACTATGGCTACACCTTC. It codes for CASRRDRVDYGYTF.

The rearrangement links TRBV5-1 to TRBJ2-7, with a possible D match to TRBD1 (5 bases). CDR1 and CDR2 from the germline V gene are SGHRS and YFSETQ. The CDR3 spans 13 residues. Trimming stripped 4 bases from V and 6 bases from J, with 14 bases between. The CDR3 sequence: CASSLGQGSEQYF. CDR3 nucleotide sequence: TGCGCCAGCAGCCTCGGACAAGGCAGCGAGCAGTACTTC. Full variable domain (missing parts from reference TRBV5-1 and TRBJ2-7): KAGVTQTPRYLIKTRGQQVTLSCSPISGHRSVSWYQQTPGQGLQFLFEYFSETQRNKGNFPGRFSGRQFSNSRSEMNVSTLELGDSALYLCASSLGQGSEQYFGPGTRLTVT.

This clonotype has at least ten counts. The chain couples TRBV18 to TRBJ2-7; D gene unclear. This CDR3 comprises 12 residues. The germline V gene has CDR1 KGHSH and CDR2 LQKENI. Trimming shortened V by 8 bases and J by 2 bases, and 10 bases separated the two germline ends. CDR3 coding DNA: TGTGCCAGCAGCCCCCTCACCTACGAGCAGTACTTC. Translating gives CASSPLTYEQYF.

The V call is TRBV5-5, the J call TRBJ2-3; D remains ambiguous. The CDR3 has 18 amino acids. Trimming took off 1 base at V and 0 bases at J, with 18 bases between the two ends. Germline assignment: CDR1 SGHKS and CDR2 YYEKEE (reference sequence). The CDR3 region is CASSLSVLILRSTDTQYF. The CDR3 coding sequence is TGTGCCAGCAGCTTGTCTGTATTGATCCTCCGGAGCACAGATACGCAGTATTTT.